This is a list of T cell receptor beta chains from one sample in a study of blood T cell repertoires in COVID-19. Clones were sequenced by immunoSEQ multiplex PCR, and TCRdb holds only the in-frame ones, with some missing. Of fewer than 100,000 clones listed, roughly 84% are singletons. Input material: peripheral blood. The origin of the receptors is a woman in her 50s with acute or convalescent COVID-19. CDR3s leave out the opening cysteine and the closing phenylalanine or tryptophan. A D gene is named only where the DNA matches it firmly.

D	V	J	CDR3
TRBD2	TRBV3-1/TRBV3-2	TRBJ2-1	ASSQGGRANEQF
.	TRBV7-8	TRBJ1-1	ASRQRENTEAF
.	TRBV15	TRBJ1-1	ATSSPNRVGAESRGAF
TRBD2	TRBV13	TRBJ2-1	ASRGLAGGIGEQF
TRBD2	TRBV2	TRBJ2-7	ANGLGSNEQY
TRBD2	TRBV4-2	TRBJ2-5	ASSPVGGAQETQY
.	TRBV18	TRBJ2-5	ASSPQQGQETQY
.	TRBV19	TRBJ2-3	ASRYKGLGDTQY
TRBD1	TRBV19	TRBJ2-2	ASSASRQGGGELF
TRBD1	TRBV3-1/TRBV3-2	TRBJ2-7	ASSHRGTVNYEQY
TRBD1	TRBV5-3	TRBJ1-3	ARSGGQDSSGNTIY
.	TRBV3-1/TRBV3-2	TRBJ1-1	ASSQANTEAF
TRBD1	TRBV6-5	TRBJ1-4	ASSYLQGNEKLF
TRBD1	TRBV2	TRBJ2-7	ASSRTGGYEQY
TRBD1	TRBV7-9	TRBJ1-1	ASSRGQEDTEAF
TRBD1	TRBV6-2/TRBV6-3	TRBJ1-1	ASSWGTANTEAF
TRBD2	TRBV19	TRBJ2-2	ASSPGGAFYQ
TRBD2	TRBV27	TRBJ2-1	ASRLAGDTSYNEQF
TRBD1	TRBV3-1/TRBV3-2	TRBJ1-5	ASSQREPNRGRSNQPQH
.	TRBV29-1	TRBJ2-7	SVDSPAGYEQY
.	TRBV28	TRBJ1-2	ASSGSTARGYGYT
TRBD1	TRBV7-6	TRBJ2-3	ASSSSTGALIYTQY
TRBD2	TRBV12-3/TRBV12-4	TRBJ2-1	ASSQWTSEQF
TRBD1	TRBV6-5	TRBJ2-7	ASKTGGYEQY
.	TRBV11-2	TRBJ1-4	ASSLRGTSSEKLF
TRBD2	TRBV19	TRBJ2-7	ASRTATSGEQY
TRBD1	TRBV6-5	TRBJ1-4	ASTRQGARYEKLF
.	TRBV11-2	TRBJ2-7	ASSAVRPNPLRQY
.	TRBV7-8	TRBJ2-5	ASSLGRQRLQETQY
.	TRBV20-1	TRBJ1-2	SASITSYT
.	TRBV5-4	TRBJ1-5	ASSLDPGAQPQH
.	TRBV7-2	TRBJ2-2	ASSLVGGTANTGELF
.	TRBV6-6	TRBJ1-2	ASSSTSIYGYT
.	TRBV4-3	TRBJ2-1	ASSQDLAGRGTEQF
.	TRBV4-2	TRBJ1-4	ASSPAGGGEKLF
.	TRBV7-8	TRBJ2-7	ASSLVGTRDWDLYEQY
.	TRBV5-1	TRBJ1-1	ASSLVLNTEAF
.	TRBV6-5	TRBJ2-1	ASMPQLTQSEQF
TRBD1	TRBV4-1	TRBJ2-7	ASSQSLTGGESEQY
.	TRBV27	TRBJ2-5	ASSLEGGRWETQY
TRBD1	TRBV7-8	TRBJ2-2	ASSLPRDRGFSGELF
TRBD2	TRBV9	TRBJ2-2	ASSPTAGGGTNTGELF
TRBD1	TRBV7-2	TRBJ2-2	ASSSHQGARELF
.	TRBV27	TRBJ1-6	ATARGWGNNSPLH
TRBD1	TRBV5-4	TRBJ1-3	ASSLQGASGNTIY
.	TRBV5-6	TRBJ2-3	ASSFFGQLAADTQY
TRBD1	TRBV5-6	TRBJ1-2	ASSSTTIRDRVNYGYT
.	TRBV5-1	TRBJ1-6	ASSLDRENSPLH